Listed below are T cell receptor beta chains from one sample, sequenced in a study of cytomegalovirus exposure and HLA in healthy donors. Only in-frame clones appear in the TCRdb table, and some are missing; sequencing was by immunoSEQ multiplex PCR. Of some 190,000 clones listed, 80% to 90% are singletons. Source material: PBMCs. All receptors come from a male donor in good health and CMV-seronegative. The CDR3 runs from the conserved cysteine through the conserved F or W. Each record gives: V gene, D gene, CDR3 protein. A D gene is named only where the DNA matches it firmly.

>TRBV9|TRBD1
CASSAQGAHINEKLFF
>TRBV15|TRBD2
CATSRASGGAIVDNEQFF
>TRBV7-9|.
CASGGRTGELFF
>TRBV19|.
CASSIDGEDQPQHF
>TRBV28|.
CATAYVDYGYTF
>TRBV5-1|.
CASSAQQMNTEAFF
>TRBV27|TRBD1
CASSLYEGAADGYTF
>TRBV27|.
CASSSGAFSSYEQYF
>TRBV4-1|.
CASSQIGRQAESF
>TRBV9|TRBD1
CASSGLGQGDTEAFF
>TRBV19|.
CASSTVTSTDTQYF
>TRBV7-2|.
CASSLGGISNQPQHF
>TRBV14|TRBD2
CASSLSLAAKETQYF
>TRBV9|TRBD2
CASSVGTSGNGEQYF